This T cell receptor beta chain was recorded in a study of T cell repertoires in cytomegalovirus infection. In this sample, this clonotype turned up many times. TCRdb reanalysed the reads using MiXCR and keeps one entry per CDR3 protein. The sample holds 200,000 to 300,000 distinct CDR3 sequences, roughly 15% seen once. Germline V gene sequence: CDR1 SGHTA, CDR2 FQGNSA. Trimming took 5 bases from V and 5 from J, leaving 21 bases between them. The CDR3 contains 16 residues. This TCR was recovered from a human donor in good health (CMV status not recorded). Some clones in this sample may be carry-over from other donors' samples. Source material: PBMCs. The gene calls are TRBV7-2 and TRBJ2-5; a possible D gene is TRBD2 (7 bases). The CDR3 loop is CASSPSVGAGDETQYF. For the CDR3, the DNA is TGTGCCAGCAGCCCCTCGGTGGGGGCGGGAGACGAGACCCAGTACTTC.